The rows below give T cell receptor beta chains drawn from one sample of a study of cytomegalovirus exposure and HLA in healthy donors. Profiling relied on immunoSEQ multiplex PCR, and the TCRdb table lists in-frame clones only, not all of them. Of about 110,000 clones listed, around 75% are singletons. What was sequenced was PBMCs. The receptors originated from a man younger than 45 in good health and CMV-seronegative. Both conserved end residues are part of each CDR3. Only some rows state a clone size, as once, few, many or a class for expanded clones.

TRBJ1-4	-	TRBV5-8	CASILMPTRSEKLFF
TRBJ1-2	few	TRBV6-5	CASSPSFYGYTF
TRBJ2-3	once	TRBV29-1	CSVVGQGGTDTQYF
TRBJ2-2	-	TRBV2	CASRIRAGGPGELFF
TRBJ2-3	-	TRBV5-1	CASNGGGINTDTQYF
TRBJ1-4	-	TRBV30	CAWSPTRTRSTNEKLFF
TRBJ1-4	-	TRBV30	CAWSKEEKLFF
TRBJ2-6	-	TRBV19	CASKENSGANVLTF
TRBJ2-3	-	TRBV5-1	CASSLPSGSTDTQYF
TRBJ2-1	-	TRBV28	CASTQTGQLREQFF
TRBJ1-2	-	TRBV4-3	CASSQDTRDRPPRSAF
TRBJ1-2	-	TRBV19	CASSLRQEDYGYTF
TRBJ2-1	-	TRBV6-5	CASSGSGSGYNEQFF
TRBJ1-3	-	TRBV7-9	CASSSWGQNTIYF
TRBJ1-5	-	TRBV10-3	CAISESDRGWTYSNQPQHF
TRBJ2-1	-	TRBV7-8	CASSLMGGGDYNEQFF
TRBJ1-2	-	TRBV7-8	CASSLDKNYGYTF
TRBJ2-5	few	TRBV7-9	CASRGGETQYF
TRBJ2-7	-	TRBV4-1	CASSPGGVAGDYEQYF
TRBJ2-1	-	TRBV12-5	CASGFGDPGEQFF
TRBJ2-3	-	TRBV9	CASSPGRSAGTDTQYF
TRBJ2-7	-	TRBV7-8	CASSLISGQAREQYF
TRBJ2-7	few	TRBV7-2	CASSSSSYEQYF
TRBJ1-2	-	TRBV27	CASSLRGQGADGYTF
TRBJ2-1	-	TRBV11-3	CASSLDPQVGGENEQFF
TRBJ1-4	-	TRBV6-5	CASSSVSRRSEKLFF
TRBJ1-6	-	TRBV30	CAWSAGNLNSPLHF
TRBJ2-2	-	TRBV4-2	CASSSGTSLNTGELFF
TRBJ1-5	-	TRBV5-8	CASSVGQKPYQPQHF
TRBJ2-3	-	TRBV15	CATSRDNLAATQYF
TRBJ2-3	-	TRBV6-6	CASSSQREMSTDTQYF
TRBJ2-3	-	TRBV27	CASSLSGLAGNTDTQYF
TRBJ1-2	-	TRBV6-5	CASSYTGTGRDGYTF
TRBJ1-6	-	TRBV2	CASMGQGFGSYNSPLHF
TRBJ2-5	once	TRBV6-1	CASNPGRGPRETQYF
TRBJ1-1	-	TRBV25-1	CASSLTGFDTEAFF
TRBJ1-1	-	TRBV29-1	CSVAGRPLNTEAFF
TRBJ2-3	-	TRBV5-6	CASSLVNEATDTQYF
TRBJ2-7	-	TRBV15	CATSRQVSYEQYF
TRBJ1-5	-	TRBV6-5	CASSTGGLWPQHF
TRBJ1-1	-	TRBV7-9	CSSSLQNTEAFF
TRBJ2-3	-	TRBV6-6	CASSPSGGLGDTQYF
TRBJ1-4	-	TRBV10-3	CAIGEGYNEKLFF
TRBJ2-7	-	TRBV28	CASTLAGTEEQYF
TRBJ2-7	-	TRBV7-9	CASSLAIGTPSTYEQYF